One and the same sample provided the 20 T cell receptor beta chains below, sequenced in a study of shared clonotypes between healthy human individuals. Data came from immunoSEQ multiplex PCR; TCRdb stores just in-frame clones and leaves some out. The sample carries about 2.2 million clones, 90% to 95% recorded once. Naive CD8 cells, CD45RO-negative and positively selected for CCR7, excluded terminally differentiated effector memory CD45RA+ cells. Sample: naive CD8+ T cells from PBMCs. These receptors came from a young man in good health. Some clones in this sample may be carry-over from other donors' samples.

The CDR3 DNA sequence: TGTGCCAGCAGCTTGGATCGCCTGATGGCCGGGGAGCTGTTTTTT. Amino acid sequence: CASSLDRLMAGELFF. This chain joins TRBV5-5 and TRBJ2-2; D is uncertain. V was trimmed by 0 bases and J by 6 bases, leaving 12 bases between them. The CDR3 is 15 amino acids. CDR1 is SGHKS and CDR2 is YYEKEE in the germline V gene (reference sequence).

The chain's CDR3 is CASSPGAPSYEQYF. The CDR3 DNA is TGTGCCAGCAGCCCAGGGGCGCCCTCCTACGAGCAGTACTTC. This chain joins TRBV9 and TRBJ2-7; D is perhaps TRBD1 (6 bases). Deletions cut 4 bases from V and 0 bases from J, with 11 bases between. There are 14 residues in the CDR3. CDR1 and CDR2 (germline): SGDLS, YYNGEE.

This chain uses TRBV5-1 with TRBJ1-2; the match to TRBD1 covers 7 bases. Per germline, CDR1 SGHRS and CDR2 YFSETQ. The CDR3 loop spans 14 amino acids. Here the CDR3 reads CASRGAGENYGYTF. For the CDR3, the DNA is TGCGCTTCCAGGGGGGCAGGAGAAAACTATGGCTACACCTTC.

The chain uses TRBV7-9 and TRBJ1-2; 8 positions match TRBD1. Germline V CDR1 and CDR2: SEHNR, FQNEAQ (reference sequence). The CDR3 runs to 15 residues. The J segment lost 4 bases and the V segment lost 6 bases, leaving 10 bases of the junction unmatched. The CDR3 sequence is CASSFDRGSSYGYTF. The CDR3, as DNA: TGTGCCAGCAGTTTCGACAGGGGTTCGAGCTATGGCTACACCTTC.

This rearrangement joins TRBV27 to TRBJ2-7, with 9 bases fitting TRBD1. The CDR3 sequence is 14 residues long. V lost 3 bases, J lost 5 bases, and 5 bases stayed unmatched. The germline V gene encodes CDR1 MNHEY and CDR2 SMNVEV (reference sequence). CDR3 sequence: CASSLYRGPHEQYF. The CDR3 DNA sequence: TGTGCCAGCAGTTTGTACAGGGGGCCCCACGAGCAGTACTTC.

The chain recombines TRBV10-3 with TRBJ2-1; 8 nucleotides agree with TRBD1. Germline assignment: CDR1 ENHRY and CDR2 SYGVKD. J lost 8 bases, V lost 7 bases, and 7 bases had no gene match. The CDR3 has 13 residues. The CDR3 region has the DNA TGTGCCATCAAGACAGGGGCGAACGATGAGCAGTTCTTC. This codes for CAIKTGANDEQFF.

This clone appeared once. This chain joins TRBV5-1 and TRBJ1-1; D is ambiguous. Trimming left V 0 bases short and J 1 base short, with 13 bases between. This CDR3 comprises 16 residues. Germline V gene data show CDR1 as SGHRS and CDR2 as YFSETQ. Here the CDR3 reads CASSLAFIGQNTEAFF. For the CDR3, the DNA is TGCGCCAGCAGCTTGGCGTTTATCGGCCAGAACACTGAAGCTTTCTTT.

The V call is TRBV19, the J call TRBJ1-2; D gene unclear. V lost 4 bases and J 4 bases, leaving 13 bases between the germline ends. Germline-derived CDR1 and CDR2 are LNHDA and SQIVND (reference sequence). The CDR3 extends over 14 amino acids. The CDR3 is CASSTRTTAYGYTF. CDR3 coding DNA: TGTGCCAGTAGTACCCGGACCACCGCCTATGGCTACACCTTC.

The gene calls are TRBV5-6 and TRBJ2-7; D remains ambiguous. This CDR3 is built from 12 residues. The V gene's germline CDR1 is SGHDT and CDR2 YYEEEE. The V gene lost 2 bases and the J gene lost 7 bases, with 10 bases spanning the gap. CDR3 DNA sequence: TGTGCCAGCAGCTTACGCGGATTTGAGCAGTACTTC. Translated: CASSLRGFEQYF.

This rearrangement joins TRBV5-4 to TRBJ2-1, with 10 bases that match TRBD2. Germline V gene sequence: CDR1 SGHNT, CDR2 YYREEE (reference sequence). Trimming took 7 bases from V and 6 from J; bases not matched to a gene: 4. The CDR3 has 13 residues. The CDR3 bases are TGTGCCAGCCCTAGCGGGAGCATCAATGAGCAGTTCTTC. Translating gives CASPSGSINEQFF.

The genes are TRBV13 and TRBJ1-1; D remains unclear. The V end was cut by 3 bases, the J end by 3 bases, with 8 bases between. CDR1 PRHDT and CDR2 FYEKMQ come from the germline V gene (reference sequence). This CDR3 is 13 amino acids long. As DNA, the CDR3 is TGTGCCAGCAGCTTCAGTAGGGACACTGAAGCTTTCTTT. It yields the protein CASSFSRDTEAFF.

This clone was recorded once. The chain couples TRBV29-1 to TRBJ2-3, with 8 bases identical to TRBD1. Unmatched junction bases numbered 18, after V lost 6 bases and J lost 10 bases. Germline CDR1 reads SQVTM; CDR2 reads ANQGSEA. The CDR3 runs to 15 residues. DNA for the CDR3: TGCAGCGTCCACAGGGGGGATAACAGGGGCGATCCGCAGTATTTT. This gives the protein CSVHRGDNRGDPQYF.

The CDR3 here is CASSQVGGGNEQFF. The CDR3 DNA follows: TGCGCCAGCAGCCAAGTGGGAGGGGGCAATGAGCAGTTCTTC. J is TRBJ2-1 and V is TRBV4-1; a weak D match, TRBD2 (7 bases). The V and J ends lost 1 base and 6 bases respectively, with 10 bases between them. CDR1 and CDR2 (germline): MGHRA, YSYEKL. This CDR3 contains 14 residues.

This clone was recorded a few times. V gene TRBV10-3 combines with J gene TRBJ1-2; no reliable D call. This CDR3 is 11 amino acids long. V gave up 9 bases and J gave up 3 bases, with 8 bases separating them. Germline V gene lookup returns CDR1 ENHRY and CDR2 SYGVKD. The CDR3 region is CAILDDYGYTF. CDR3 DNA sequence: TGTGCCATTTTAGACGACTATGGCTACACCTTC.

V is TRBV27 and J is TRBJ1-1; D uncertain. Trimming cost V 4 bases and J 4 bases, with 16 bases left between them. Germline V gives CDR1 MNHEY, CDR2 SMNVEV (reference sequence). The CDR3 loop spans 15 amino acids. The CDR3 DNA is TGTGCCAGCAGTTCACCCACGCGGGGAGGCACTGAAGCTTTCTTT. Encoded protein: CASSSPTRGGTEAFF.

The V and J genes are TRBV4-1 and TRBJ2-7, with no clear D. The germline gives CDR1 MGHRA, CDR2 YSYEKL. The CDR3 contains 12 residues. Trimming took off 5 bases at V and 6 bases at J, with 11 bases between the two ends. The CDR3 bases are TGCGCCAGCAGCGCCCAATTCGGCGAGCAGTACTTC. It encodes CASSAQFGEQYF.

The V gene is TRBV2, the J gene TRBJ2-1; TRBD1 agrees at 9 bases. The ends lost 5 bases at V and 5 bases at J; junction bases unmatched: 10. CDR1 SNHLY and CDR2 FYNNEI come from the germline V gene. There are 16 residues in the CDR3. CDR3 residues: CASSPGTGTLNNEQFF. In nucleotides, the CDR3 is TGTGCCAGCAGTCCCGGGACAGGGACCCTAAACAATGAGCAGTTCTTC.

Written as DNA, the CDR3 is TGTGCCAGCAGCTTGGGGGAGTTCGAAAAACTGTTTTTT. Amino acid sequence: CASSLGEFEKLFF. The gene calls are TRBV5-6 and TRBJ1-4, with unresolved D. The V and J ends lost 0 bases and 8 bases respectively, with 8 bases between them. The CDR3 runs to 13 residues. Germline V gene lookup returns CDR1 SGHDT and CDR2 YYEEEE.

The table lists this clone with a count of one. J is TRBJ1-1 and V is TRBV7-3; D is perhaps TRBD1 (6 bases). This CDR3 contains 17 residues. Germline V lookup: CDR1 SGHTA, CDR2 FQGTGA. V lost 1 base and J 1 base, leaving 16 bases between the germline ends. CDR3 sequence (DNA): TGTGCCAGCAGCTTAAGTGGGGGGCATTGGGAGAACACTGAAGCTTTCTTT. Its protein is CASSLSGGHWENTEAFF.

CDR3: CASSLWFGRQETQYF. DNA of the CDR3: TGTGCCAGCAGCTTATGGTTCGGCCGCCAAGAGACCCAGTACTTC. V gene TRBV7-2 combines with J gene TRBJ2-5; D gene unclear. Trimming stripped 2 bases from V and 1 base from J, with 11 bases between. This CDR3 comprises 15 residues. Germline CDR1 and CDR2: SGHTA and FQGNSA. Combining the CDR3 with reference TRBV7-2 and TRBJ2-5 gives the whole variable domain GAGVSQSPSNKVTEKGKDVELRCDPISGHTALYWYRQSLGQGLEFLIYFQGNSAPDKSGLPSDRFSAERTGGSVSTLTIQRTQQEDSAVYLCASSLWFGRQETQYFGPGTRLLVL.